This T cell receptor (beta chain) was sequenced during a study of T cell responses to AZD1222 COVID-19 vaccine. Overall study context: Pooled together were second doses at about 4 or about 12 weeks.

Here immunoSEQ multiplex PCR was the method, and the copy in TCRdb shows in-frame clones only, minus some. The data show 70,000 or so clones, about 80% seen once. Here the sequenced sample was peripheral blood, taken on day 0 of AZD1222 vaccination. The TCR sequence derives from an adult in good health.

CDR3 nucleotide sequence: TGTGCCAGCAGTTCTGACAGGGTGTGGATCACTGAAGCTTTCTTT. This translates into CASSSDRVWITEAFF. The chain has TRBV6-2 or TRBV6-3 and TRBJ1-1; 7 bases agree with TRBD1. The CDR3 is made up of 15 amino acids. In germline, CDR1 is MNHEY, CDR2 SVGEGT. Unmatched junction bases numbered 9, after V lost 4 bases and J lost 4 bases.